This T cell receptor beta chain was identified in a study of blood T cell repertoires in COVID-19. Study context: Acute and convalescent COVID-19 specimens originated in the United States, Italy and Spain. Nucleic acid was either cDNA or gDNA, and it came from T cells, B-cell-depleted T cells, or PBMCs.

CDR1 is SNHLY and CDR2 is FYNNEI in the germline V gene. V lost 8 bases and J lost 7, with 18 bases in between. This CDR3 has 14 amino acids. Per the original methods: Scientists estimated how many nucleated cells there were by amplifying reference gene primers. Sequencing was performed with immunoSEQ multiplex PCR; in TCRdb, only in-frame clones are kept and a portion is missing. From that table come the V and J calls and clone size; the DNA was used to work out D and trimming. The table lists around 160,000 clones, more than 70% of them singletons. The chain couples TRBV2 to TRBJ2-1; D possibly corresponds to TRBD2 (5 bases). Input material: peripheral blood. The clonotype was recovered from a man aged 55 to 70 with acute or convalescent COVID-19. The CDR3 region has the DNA TGTGCCAGCTCAAACCGGATGTCGGGAAATGAGCAGTTCTTC. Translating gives CASSNRMSGNEQFF.